A single TCR beta chain is shown here with its context. The antigen is unknown. Healthy HIV-negative adults with no recent acute infections or vaccinations were recruited as donors. Everyone who donated was a Caucasian adult who lived in Nashville, Tennessee. V lost 4 bases to trimming and J lost 5 bases; unmatched junction nucleotides: 12. Germline CDR1 SGHNT, CDR2 YENEEA. The CDR3 is made up of 17 amino acids. Produced via immunoSEQ multiplex PCR; TCRdb's table is partial and in-frame only. This sample has 600,000 to 750,000 clones, with about two thirds found just once. These data are taken from a study of shared clonotypes between healthy human individuals. Regarding the study as a whole: A small donor pool kept down the genetic and exposure-history diversity that was represented. Generation probabilities of non-shared clonotypes were lower (relative to those shared by all four donors).

The chain uses TRBV11-3 and TRBJ2-7, with 12 bases fitting TRBD1. Sequencing input: memory CD4+ T cells sorted from blood. Subset in this sample: CD45RA-negative fraction. This receptor was obtained from a woman aged 25 to 39 in good health. CDR3 sequence (DNA): TGTGCCAGCAGCTCCGGGACAGGGGGCAGTCCTTCCGACGAGCAGTACTTC. This translates into CASSSGTGGSPSDEQYF.